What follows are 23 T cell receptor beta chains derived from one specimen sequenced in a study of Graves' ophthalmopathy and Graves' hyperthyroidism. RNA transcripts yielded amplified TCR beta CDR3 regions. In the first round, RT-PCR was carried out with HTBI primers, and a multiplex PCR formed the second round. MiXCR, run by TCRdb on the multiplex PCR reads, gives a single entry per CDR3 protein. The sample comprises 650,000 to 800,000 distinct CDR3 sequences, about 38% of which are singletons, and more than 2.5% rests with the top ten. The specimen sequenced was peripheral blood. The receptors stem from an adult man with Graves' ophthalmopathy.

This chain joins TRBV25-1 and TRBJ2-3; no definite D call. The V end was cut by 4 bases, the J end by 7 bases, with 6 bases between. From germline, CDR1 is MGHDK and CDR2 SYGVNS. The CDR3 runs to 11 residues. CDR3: CASSGGYTQYF. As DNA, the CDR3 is TGTGCCAGCAGTGGTGGATATACGCAGTATTTT.

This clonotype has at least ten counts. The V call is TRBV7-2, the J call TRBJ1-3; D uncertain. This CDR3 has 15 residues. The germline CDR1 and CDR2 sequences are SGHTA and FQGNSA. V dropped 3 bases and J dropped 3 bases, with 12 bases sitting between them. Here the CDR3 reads CASSLVTGVGNTIYF. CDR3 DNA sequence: TGTGCCAGCAGCTTGGTGACCGGAGTTGGAAACACCATATATTTT.

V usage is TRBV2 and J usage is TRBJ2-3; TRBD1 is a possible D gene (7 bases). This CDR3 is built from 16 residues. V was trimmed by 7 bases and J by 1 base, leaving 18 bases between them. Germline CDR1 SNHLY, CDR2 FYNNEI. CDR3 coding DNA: TGTGCCAGCAACCGGAGACTAGGGGGCCGCACAGATACGCAGTATTTT. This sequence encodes CASNRRLGGRTDTQYF.

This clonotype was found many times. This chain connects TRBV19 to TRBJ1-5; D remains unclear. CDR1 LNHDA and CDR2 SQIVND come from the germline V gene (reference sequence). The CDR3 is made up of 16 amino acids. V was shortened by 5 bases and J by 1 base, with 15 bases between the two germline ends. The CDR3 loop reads CASSPPEVESNQPQHF. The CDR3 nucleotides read TGTGCCAGTAGTCCCCCGGAAGTTGAGAGCAATCAGCCCCAGCATTTT.

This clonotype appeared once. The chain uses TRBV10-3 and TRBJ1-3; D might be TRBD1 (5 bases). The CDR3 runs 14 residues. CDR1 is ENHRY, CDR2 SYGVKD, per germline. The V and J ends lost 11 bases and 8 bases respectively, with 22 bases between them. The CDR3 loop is CASTGGYYGYTIYF. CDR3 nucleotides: TGTGCCTCGACCGGGGGGTACTATGGCTACACCATATATTTT.

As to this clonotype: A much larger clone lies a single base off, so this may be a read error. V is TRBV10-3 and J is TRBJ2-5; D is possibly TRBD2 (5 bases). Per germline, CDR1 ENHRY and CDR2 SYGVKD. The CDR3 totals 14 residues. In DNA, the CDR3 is TGTGCCAGCAGTGTGGTGGACTCGCAAGAGACCCAGTGCTTC. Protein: CASSVVDSQETQCF.

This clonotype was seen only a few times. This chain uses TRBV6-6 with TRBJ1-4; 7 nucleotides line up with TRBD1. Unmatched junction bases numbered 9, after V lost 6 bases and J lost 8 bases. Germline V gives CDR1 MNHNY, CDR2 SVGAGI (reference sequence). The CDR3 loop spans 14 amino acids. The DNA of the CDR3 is TGTGCCAGCAGAACGACAGGGCAGGAGGAAAAACTGTTTTTT. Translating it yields CASRTTGQEEKLFF.

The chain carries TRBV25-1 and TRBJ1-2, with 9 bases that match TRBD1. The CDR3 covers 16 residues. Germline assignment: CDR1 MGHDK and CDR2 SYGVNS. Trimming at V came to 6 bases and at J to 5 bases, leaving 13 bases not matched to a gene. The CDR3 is CASSVALSGTGYGYTF. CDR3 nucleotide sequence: TGTGCCAGCAGCGTTGCCCTGTCCGGGACAGGGTATGGCTACACCTTC.

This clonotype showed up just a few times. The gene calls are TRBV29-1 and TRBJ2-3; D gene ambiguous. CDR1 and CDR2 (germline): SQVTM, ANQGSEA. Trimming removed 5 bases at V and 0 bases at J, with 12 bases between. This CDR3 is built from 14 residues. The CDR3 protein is CSVIVSISTDTQYF. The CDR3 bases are TGCAGCGTTATCGTCTCGATCAGCACAGATACGCAGTATTTT.

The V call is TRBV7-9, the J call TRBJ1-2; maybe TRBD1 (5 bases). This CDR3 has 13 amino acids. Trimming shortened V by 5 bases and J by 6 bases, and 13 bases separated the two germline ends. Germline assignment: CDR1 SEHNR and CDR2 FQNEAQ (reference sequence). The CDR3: CASSPRRQNGYTF. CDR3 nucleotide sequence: TGTGCCAGCAGCCCAAGAAGACAGAATGGCTACACCTTC.

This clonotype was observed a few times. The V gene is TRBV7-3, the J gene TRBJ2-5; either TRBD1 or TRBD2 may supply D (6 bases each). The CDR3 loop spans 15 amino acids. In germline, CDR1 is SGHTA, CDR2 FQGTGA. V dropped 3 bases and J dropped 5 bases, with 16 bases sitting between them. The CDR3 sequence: CASSFTGAPRETQYF. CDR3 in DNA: TGTGCCAGCAGCTTCACGGGGGCCCCCAGGGAGACCCAGTACTTC. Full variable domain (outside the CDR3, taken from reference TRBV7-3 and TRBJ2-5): GAGVSQTPSNKVTEKGKYVELRCDPISGHTALYWYRQSLGQGPEFLIYFQGTGAADDSGLPNDRFFAVRPEGSVSTLKIQRTERGDSAVYLCASSFTGAPRETQYFGPGTRLLVL.

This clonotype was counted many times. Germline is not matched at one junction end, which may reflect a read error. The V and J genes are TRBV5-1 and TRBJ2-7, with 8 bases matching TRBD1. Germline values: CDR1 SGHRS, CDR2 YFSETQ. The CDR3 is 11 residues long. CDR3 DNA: TGCGCCAGCAGCTTCGGACAGGGTTGGAACTTC. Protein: CASSFGQGWNF.

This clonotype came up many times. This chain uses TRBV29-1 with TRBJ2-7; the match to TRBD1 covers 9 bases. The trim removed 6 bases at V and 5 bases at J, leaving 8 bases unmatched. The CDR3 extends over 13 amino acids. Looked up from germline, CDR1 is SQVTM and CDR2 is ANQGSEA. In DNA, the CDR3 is TGCAGCGTGCAGGGGACAGGGAGGCACGAGCAGTACTTC. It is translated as CSVQGTGRHEQYF.

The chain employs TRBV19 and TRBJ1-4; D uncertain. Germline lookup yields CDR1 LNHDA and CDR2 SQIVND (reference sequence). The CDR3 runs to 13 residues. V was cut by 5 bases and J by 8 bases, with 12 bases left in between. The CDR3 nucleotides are TGTGCCAGTAGTGCTCAGGCTGGGGAAAAACTGTTTTTT. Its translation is CASSAQAGEKLFF.

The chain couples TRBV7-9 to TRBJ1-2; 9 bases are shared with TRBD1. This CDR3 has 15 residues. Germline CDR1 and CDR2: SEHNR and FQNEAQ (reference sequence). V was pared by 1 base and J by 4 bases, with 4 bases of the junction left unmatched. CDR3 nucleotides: TGTGCCAGCAGCTTAGGACAGGGGGTTGCCTATGGCTACACCTTC. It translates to CASSLGQGVAYGYTF.

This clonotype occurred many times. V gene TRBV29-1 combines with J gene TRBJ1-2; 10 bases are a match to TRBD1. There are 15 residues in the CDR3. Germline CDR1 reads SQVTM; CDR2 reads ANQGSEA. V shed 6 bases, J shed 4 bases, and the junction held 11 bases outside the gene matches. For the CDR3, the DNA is TGCAGCGTCGATCGGACAGGGGGACCAACCTATGGCTACACCTTC. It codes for CSVDRTGGPTYGYTF.

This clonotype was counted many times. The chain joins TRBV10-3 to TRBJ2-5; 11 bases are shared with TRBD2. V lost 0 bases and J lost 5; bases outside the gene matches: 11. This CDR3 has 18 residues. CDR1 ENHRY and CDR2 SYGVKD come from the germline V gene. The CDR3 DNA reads TGTGCCATCAGTGAGTCGAGAGGTCTAGCGGGGGGACAGGAGACCCAGTACTTC. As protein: CAISESRGLAGGQETQYF.

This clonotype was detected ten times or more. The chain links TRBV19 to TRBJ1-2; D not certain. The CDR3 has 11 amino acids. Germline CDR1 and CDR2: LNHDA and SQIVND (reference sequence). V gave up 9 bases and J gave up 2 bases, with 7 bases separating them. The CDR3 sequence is CASQSNYGYTF. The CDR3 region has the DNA TGTGCCAGCCAGTCCAACTATGGCTACACCTTC. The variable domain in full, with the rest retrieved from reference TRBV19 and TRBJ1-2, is DGGITQSPKYLFRKEGQNVTLSCEQNLNHDAMYWYRQDPGQGLRLIYYSQIVNDFQKGDIAEGYSVSREKKESFPLTVTSAQKNPTAFYLCASQSNYGYTFGSGTRLTVV.

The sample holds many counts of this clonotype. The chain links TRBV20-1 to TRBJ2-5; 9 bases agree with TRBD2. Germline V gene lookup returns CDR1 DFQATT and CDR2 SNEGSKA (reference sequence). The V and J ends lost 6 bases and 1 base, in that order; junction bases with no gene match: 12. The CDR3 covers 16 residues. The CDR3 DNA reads TGCAGTGCCCGAAAGGCTAGCGGGATGCCCCAAGAGACCCAGTACTTC. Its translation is CSARKASGMPQETQYF.

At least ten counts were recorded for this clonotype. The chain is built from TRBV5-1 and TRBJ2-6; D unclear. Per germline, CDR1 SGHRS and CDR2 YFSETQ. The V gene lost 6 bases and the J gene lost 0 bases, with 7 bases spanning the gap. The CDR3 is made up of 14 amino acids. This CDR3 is CASTSNSGANVLTF. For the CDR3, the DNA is TGCGCCAGCACCTCAAACTCTGGGGCCAACGTCCTGACTTTC.

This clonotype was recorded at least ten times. The CDR3: CASSLEIDSGYTF. The CDR3 coding sequence is TGTGCCAGCAGCTTAGAAATTGATAGTGGCTACACCTTC. This chain joins TRBV7-2 and TRBJ1-2; D uncertain. Germline-derived CDR1 and CDR2 are SGHTA and FQGNSA. The V end was cut by 1 base, the J end by 7 bases, with 10 bases between. The CDR3 contains 13 residues.

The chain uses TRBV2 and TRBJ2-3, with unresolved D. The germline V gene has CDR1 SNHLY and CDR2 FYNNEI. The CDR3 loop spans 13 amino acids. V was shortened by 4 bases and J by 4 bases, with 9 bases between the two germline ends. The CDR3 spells CASSGVVADTQYF. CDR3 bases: TGTGCCAGCAGTGGGGTCGTTGCAGATACGCAGTATTTT. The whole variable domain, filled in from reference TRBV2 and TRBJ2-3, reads EPEVTQTPSHQVTQMGQEVILRCVPISNHLYFYWYRQILGQKVEFLVSFYNNEISEKSEIFDDQFSVERPDGSNFTLKIRSTKLEDSAMYFCASSGVVADTQYFGPGTRLTVL.

CDR3 nucleotide sequence: TGTGCCAGCAGTCTGTCGCAGTTACGGAGGTGGGAGCAGTACTTC. Its translation: CASSLSQLRRWEQYF. The gene calls are TRBV12-3 or TRBV12-4 and TRBJ2-7, with D possibly being TRBD2 (5 bases). The CDR3 is made up of 15 amino acids. With 5 bases removed from V and 7 bases from J, the gap between germline ends came to 21 bases.